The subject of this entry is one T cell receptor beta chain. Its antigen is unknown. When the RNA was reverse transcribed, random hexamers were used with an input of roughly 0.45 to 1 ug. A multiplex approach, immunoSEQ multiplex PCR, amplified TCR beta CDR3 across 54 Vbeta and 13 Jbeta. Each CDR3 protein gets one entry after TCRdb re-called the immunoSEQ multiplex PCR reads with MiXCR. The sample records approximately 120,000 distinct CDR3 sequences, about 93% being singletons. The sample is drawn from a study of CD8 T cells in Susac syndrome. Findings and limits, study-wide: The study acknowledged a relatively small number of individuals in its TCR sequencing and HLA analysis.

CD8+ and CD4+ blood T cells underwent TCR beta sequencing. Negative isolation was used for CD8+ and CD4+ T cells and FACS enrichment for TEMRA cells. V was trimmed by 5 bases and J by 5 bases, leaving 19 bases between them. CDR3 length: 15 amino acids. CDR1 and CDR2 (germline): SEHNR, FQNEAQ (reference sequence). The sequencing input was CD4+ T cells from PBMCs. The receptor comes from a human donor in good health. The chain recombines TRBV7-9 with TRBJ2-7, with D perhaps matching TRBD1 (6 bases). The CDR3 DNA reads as TGTGCCAGCAGCGCCCGGACAGTACCTGGGGACGAGCAGTACTTC. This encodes CASSARTVPGDEQYF.